This T cell receptor (beta chain) was identified during a study of T-cell reconstitution after alpha-beta-depleted transplantation in children. General observations from the study: As was reported, about two months after transplant, alpha-beta T cells came from several hundred expanded graft clones. It was surviving recipient T cells and thymic progenitors that gave some patients high TCRbeta diversity at day 60. By one year post-transplant, T-cell counts and diversity largely arose from T cells that were newly produced.

This CDR3 is 15 amino acids long. Germline CDR1 and CDR2: SGHRS and YFSETQ. V lost 4 bases to trimming and J lost 17 bases; unmatched junction nucleotides: 13. Of note for this clonotype: The target antigen is unknown.

Unique molecular identifiers were incorporated when the TCRbeta library was constructed. TCRdb fed the PCR reads into MiXCR, producing one record per CDR3 protein. The sample has 3,300 or so distinct CDR3 sequences, roughly 20% seen once. The sequence came from a male patient between 2 and 9 years old who had a stem cell transplant for acute lymphoblastic leukemia, so the T cells may come from the graft donor. The material was PBMCs, mostly from graft donor cells, obtained 60 days after TCRalphabeta/CD19-depleted stem cell transplant. V usage is TRBV5-1 and J usage is TRBJ1-6; 12 nucleotides align to TRBD1. In nucleotides, the CDR3 is TGCGCCAGCAGCGTGGGCGGGACAGGGGGCGAATTTATCCACTTT. Translating gives CASSVGGTGGEFIHF.